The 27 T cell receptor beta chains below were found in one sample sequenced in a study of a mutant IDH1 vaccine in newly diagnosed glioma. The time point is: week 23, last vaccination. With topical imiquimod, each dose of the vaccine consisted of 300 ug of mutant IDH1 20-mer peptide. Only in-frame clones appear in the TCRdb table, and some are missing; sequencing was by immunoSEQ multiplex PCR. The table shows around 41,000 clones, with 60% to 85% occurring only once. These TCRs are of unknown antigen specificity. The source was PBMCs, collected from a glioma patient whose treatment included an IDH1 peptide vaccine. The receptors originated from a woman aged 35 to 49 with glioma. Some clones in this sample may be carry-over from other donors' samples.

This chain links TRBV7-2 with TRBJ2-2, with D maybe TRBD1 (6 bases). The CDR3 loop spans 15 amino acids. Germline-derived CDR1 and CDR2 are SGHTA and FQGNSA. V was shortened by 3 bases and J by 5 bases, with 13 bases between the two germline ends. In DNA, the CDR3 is TGTGCCAGCAGCTTCCAGACAGGAAAAACCGGGGAGCTGTTTTTT. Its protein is CASSFQTGKTGELFF. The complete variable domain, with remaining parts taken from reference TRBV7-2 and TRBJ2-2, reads GAGVSQSPSNKVTEKGKDVELRCDPISGHTALYWYRQSLGQGLEFLIYFQGNSAPDKSGLPSDRFSAERTGGSVSTLTIQRTQQEDSAVYLCASSFQTGKTGELFFGEGSRLTVL.

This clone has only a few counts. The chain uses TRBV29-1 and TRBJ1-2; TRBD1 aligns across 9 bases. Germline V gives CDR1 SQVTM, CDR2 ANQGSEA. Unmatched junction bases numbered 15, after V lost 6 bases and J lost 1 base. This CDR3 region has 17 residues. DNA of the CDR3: TGCAGCGTCCATAGCCCGGGACAGGGAGACATTAACTATGGCTACACCTTC. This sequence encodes CSVHSPGQGDINYGYTF.

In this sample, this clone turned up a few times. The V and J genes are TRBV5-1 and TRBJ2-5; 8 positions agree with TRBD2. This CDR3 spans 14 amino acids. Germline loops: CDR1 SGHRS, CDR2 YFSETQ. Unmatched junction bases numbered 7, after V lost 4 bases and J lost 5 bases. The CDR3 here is CASSPPGGVETQYF. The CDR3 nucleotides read TGCGCCAGCAGCCCGCCGGGAGGGGTGGAGACCCAGTACTTC.

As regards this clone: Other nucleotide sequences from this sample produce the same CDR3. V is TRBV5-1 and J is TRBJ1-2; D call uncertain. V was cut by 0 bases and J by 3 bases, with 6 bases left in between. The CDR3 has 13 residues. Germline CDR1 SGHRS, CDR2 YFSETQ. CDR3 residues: CASSLAGDYGYTF. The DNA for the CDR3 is TGCGCCAGCAGCTTGGCGGGCGACTATGGCTACACCTTC.

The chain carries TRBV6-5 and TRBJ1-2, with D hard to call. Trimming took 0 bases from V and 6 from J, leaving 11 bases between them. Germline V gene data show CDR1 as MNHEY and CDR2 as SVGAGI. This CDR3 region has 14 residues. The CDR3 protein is CASSYSNPVDGYTF. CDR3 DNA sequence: TGTGCCAGCAGTTACTCGAATCCAGTGGATGGCTACACCTTC.

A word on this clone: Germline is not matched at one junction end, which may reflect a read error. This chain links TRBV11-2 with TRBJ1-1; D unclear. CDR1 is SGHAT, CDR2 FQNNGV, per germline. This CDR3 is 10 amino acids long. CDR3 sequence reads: CASSPPEAFF. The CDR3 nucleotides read TGTGCCAGCAGCCCCCCTGAGGCTTTCTTT.

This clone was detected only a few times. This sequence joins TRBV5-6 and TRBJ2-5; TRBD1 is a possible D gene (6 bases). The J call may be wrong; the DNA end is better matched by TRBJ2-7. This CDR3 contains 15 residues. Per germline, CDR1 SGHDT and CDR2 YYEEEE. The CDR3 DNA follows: TGTGCCAGCAGCTTGGTTGGACAGTCCTCCTACGAGCAGTACTTC. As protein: CASSLVGQSSYEQYF.

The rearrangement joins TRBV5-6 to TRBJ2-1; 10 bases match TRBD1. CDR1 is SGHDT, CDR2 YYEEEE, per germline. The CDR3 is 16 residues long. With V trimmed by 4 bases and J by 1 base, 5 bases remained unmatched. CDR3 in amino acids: CASSLGQGGSYNEQFF. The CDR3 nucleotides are TGTGCCAGCAGCCTAGGACAGGGGGGATCCTACAATGAGCAGTTCTTC.

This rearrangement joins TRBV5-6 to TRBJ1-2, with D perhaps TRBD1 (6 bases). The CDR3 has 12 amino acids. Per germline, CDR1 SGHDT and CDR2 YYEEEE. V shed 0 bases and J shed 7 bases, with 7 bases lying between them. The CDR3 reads CASSLARGGYTF. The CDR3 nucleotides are TGTGCCAGCAGCTTGGCCAGGGGTGGCTACACCTTC.

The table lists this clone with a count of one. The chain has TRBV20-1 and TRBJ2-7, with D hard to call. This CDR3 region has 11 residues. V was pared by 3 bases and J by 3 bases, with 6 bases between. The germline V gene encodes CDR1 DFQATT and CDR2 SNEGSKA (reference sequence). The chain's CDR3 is CSASENYEQYF. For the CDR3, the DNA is TGCAGTGCTAGCGAGAACTACGAGCAGTACTTC.

CDR3 sequence (DNA): TGCAGCGTTGGGCAGGGGATCGGGGAGCAGTACTTC. Amino acids: CSVGQGIGEQYF. The chain joins TRBV29-1 to TRBJ2-5; perhaps TRBD1 as D (6 bases). The length of the CDR3 is 12 residues. V dropped 4 bases and J dropped 11 bases, with 17 bases sitting between them. CDR1 is SQVTM and CDR2 is ANQGSEA in the germline V gene.

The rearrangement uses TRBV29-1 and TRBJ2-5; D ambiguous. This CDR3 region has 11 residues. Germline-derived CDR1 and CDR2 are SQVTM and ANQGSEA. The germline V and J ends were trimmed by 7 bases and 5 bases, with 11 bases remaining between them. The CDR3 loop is CSGHSLETQYF. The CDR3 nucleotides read TGCAGCGGCCACTCTCTTGAGACCCAGTACTTC.

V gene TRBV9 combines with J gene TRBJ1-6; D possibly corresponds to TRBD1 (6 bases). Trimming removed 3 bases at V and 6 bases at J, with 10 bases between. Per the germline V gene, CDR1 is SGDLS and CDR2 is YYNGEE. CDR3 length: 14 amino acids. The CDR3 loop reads CASSAQGFNSPLHF. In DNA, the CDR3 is TGTGCCAGCAGCGCGCAGGGGTTTAATTCACCCCTCCACTTT.

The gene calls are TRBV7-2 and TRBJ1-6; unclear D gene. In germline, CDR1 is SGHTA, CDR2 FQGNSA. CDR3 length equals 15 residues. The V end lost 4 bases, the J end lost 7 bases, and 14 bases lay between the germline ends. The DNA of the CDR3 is TGTGCCAGCAGCTCGACCGGGATGCGGAATTCACCCCTCCACTTT. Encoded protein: CASSSTGMRNSPLHF. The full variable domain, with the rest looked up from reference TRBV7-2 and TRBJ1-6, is GAGVSQSPSNKVTEKGKDVELRCDPISGHTALYWYRQSLGQGLEFLIYFQGNSAPDKSGLPSDRFSAERTGGSVSTLTIQRTQQEDSAVYLCASSSTGMRNSPLHFGNGTRLTVT.

The CDR3 loop reads CASSSSGSLGDTQYF. Here the CDR3 DNA reads TGTGCCAGCAGTTCCAGCGGGTCCCTGGGAGATACGCAGTATTTT. The V and J genes are TRBV6-4 and TRBJ2-3; D might be TRBD2 (6 bases). The CDR3 is 15 amino acids. V dropped 5 bases and J dropped 5 bases, with 17 bases sitting between them. Germline V lookup: CDR1 MRHNA, CDR2 SNTAGT.

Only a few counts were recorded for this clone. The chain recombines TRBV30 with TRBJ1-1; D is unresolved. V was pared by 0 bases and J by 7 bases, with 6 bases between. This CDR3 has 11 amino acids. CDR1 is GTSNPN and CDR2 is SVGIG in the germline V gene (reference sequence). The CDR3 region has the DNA TGTGCCTGGAGTGTACATTTTGAAGCTTTCTTT. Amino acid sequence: CAWSVHFEAFF.

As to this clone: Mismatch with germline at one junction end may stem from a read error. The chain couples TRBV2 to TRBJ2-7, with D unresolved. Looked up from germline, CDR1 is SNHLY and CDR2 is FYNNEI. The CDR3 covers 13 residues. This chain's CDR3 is CASSEGVGYEQYF. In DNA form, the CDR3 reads TGTGCCAGCAGCGAAGGCGTTGGCTACGAGCAGTACTTC. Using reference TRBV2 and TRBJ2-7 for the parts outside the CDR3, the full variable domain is EPEVTQTPSHQVTQMGQEVILRCVPISNHLYFYWYRQILGQKVEFLVSFYNNEISEKSEIFDDQFSVERPDGSNFTLKIRSTKLEDSAMYFCASSEGVGYEQYFGPGTRLTVT.

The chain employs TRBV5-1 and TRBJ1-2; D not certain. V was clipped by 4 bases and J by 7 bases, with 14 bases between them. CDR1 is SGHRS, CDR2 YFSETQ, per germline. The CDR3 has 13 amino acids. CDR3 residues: CASSMDPAGGYTF. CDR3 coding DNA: TGCGCCAGCAGCATGGACCCTGCTGGTGGCTACACCTTC.

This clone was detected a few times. The CDR3 spells CAISESGVSSYNEQFF. CDR3 nucleotides: TGTGCCATCAGTGAGTCTGGGGTGAGCTCCTACAATGAGCAGTTCTTC. This chain connects TRBV10-3 to TRBJ2-1; D unresolved. Trimming stripped 0 bases from V and 0 bases from J, with 9 bases between. The CDR3 extends over 16 amino acids. The germline gives CDR1 ENHRY, CDR2 SYGVKD.

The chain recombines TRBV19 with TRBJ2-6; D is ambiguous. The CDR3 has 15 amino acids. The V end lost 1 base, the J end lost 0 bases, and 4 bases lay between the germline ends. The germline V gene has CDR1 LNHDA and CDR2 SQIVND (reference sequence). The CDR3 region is CASSIGHSGANVLTF. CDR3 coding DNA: TGTGCCAGTAGTATAGGACACTCTGGGGCCAACGTCCTGACTTTC.

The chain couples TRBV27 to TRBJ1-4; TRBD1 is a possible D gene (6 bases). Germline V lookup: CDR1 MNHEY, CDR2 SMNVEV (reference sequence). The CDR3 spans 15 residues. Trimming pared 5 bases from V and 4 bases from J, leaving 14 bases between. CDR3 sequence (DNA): TGTGCCAGCAGTCCCCGGACAGTGAATAATGAAAAACTGTTTTTT. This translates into CASSPRTVNNEKLFF.

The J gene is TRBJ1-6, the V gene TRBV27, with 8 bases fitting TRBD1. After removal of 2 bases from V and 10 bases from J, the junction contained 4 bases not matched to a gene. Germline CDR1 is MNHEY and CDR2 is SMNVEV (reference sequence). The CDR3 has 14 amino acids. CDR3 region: CASSLPGGASPLHF. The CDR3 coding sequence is TGTGCCAGCAGTTTACCAGGGGGCGCCTCACCCCTCCACTTT.

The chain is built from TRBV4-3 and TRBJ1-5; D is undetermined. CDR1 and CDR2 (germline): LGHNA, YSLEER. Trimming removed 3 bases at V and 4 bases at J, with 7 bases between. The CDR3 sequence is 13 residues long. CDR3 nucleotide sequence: TGCGCCAGCAGCCAGGGTGGGAATCAGCCCCAGCATTTT. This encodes CASSQGGNQPQHF.

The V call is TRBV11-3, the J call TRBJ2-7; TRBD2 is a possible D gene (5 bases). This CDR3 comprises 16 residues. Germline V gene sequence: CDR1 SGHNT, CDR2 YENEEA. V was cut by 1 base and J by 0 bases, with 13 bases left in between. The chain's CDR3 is CASSLGGQVGSYEQYF. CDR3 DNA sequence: TGTGCCAGCAGCTTAGGAGGGCAGGTCGGCTCCTACGAGCAGTACTTC.

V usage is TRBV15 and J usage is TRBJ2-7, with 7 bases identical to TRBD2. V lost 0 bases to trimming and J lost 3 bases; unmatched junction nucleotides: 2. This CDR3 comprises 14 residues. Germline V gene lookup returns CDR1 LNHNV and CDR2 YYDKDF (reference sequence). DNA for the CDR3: TGTGCCACCAGCAGAGAAAGCGGGGACTACGAGCAGTACTTC. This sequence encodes CATSRESGDYEQYF.

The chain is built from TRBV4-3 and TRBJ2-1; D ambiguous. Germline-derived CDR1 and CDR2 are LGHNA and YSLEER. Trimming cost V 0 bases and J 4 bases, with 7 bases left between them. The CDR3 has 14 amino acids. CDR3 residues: CASSQDVWYNEQFF. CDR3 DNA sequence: TGCGCCAGCAGCCAAGATGTCTGGTACAATGAGCAGTTCTTC.

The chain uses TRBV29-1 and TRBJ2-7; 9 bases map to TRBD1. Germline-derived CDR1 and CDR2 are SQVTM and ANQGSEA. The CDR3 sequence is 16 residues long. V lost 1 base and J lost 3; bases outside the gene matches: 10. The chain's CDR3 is CSVEGGQGRKVYEQYF. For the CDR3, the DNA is TGCAGCGTTGAAGGGGGACAGGGCAGAAAGGTCTACGAGCAGTACTTC.